This T cell receptor (beta chain) originates from a study of T cell changes during pregnancy in multiple sclerosis (dated by TCRdb to between 2019 and 2020). For the wider study: In women with multiple sclerosis, the researchers looked at how the T cell repertoire shifted as pregnancy progressed.

Library preparation was by the immunoSEQ multiplex PCR assay. The table was pulled from immuneACCESS by TCRdb, which kept in-frame rearrangements only. Such tables lose some clones; where checked, under half of the loss comes from unresolved V genes, and the rest has no known cause. Counted in this sample were 40,000 to 55,000 clones; less than 95% of them appeared once. The ten top clones hold approximately 2.6% of the sample. From its cysteine to its phenylalanine, the CDR3 spans 15 amino acids. Here the CDR3 DNA is all that survives: 45 bases in frame from base 1. V drops 5 bases and J drops 6 bases, leaving 16 bases in between. CDR1 and CDR2 (SEHNR, FQNEAQ) derive from the germline V gene (reference sequence). In regard to this clone: Its antigen target is currently unknown. Nothing much larger sits one base from this clone, and base qualities are not available.

This receptor was taken from a female donor with multiple sclerosis, enrolled in a pregnancy study. The source was CD8+ T cells from peripheral blood mononuclear cells, collected in the second trimester of pregnancy. Recombination joined TRBV7-9 with TRBJ1-4, and perhaps TRBD1 as D gene, on 6 matching bases. The CDR3 reads CASSLRGRSDEKLFF. The DNA sequence follows: TGTGCCAGCAGCCTCAGGGGAAGATCGGATGAAAAACTGTTTTTT. The full variable domain, completed from the reference TRBV7-9 and TRBJ1-4 proteins outside the CDR3, reads DTGVSQNPRHKITKRGQNVTFRCDPISEHNRLYWYRQTLGQGPEFLTYFQNEAQLEKSRLLSDRFSAERPKGSFSTLEIQRTEQGDSAMYLCASSLRGRSDEKLFFGSGTQLSVL.